The 30 T cell receptor beta chains below all came from one sample that was sequenced in a study of T cell responses to AZD1222 COVID-19 vaccine. This table comes from immunoSEQ multiplex PCR, and its TCRdb copy is limited to in-frame clones, with some not included. Here the sample spans over 150,000 clones, around 90% being singletons. The specimen comprised peripheral blood, sampled on day 0 of AZD1222 vaccination. These receptors came from an adult in good health.

The CDR3 nucleotides are TGTGCCAGCAGCGCCGCCGAATTGATCGCTGGAAACACCATATATTTT. Its protein product is CASSAAELIAGNTIYF. J is TRBJ1-3 and V is TRBV28; D is uncertain. The V gene's germline CDR1 is MDHEN and CDR2 SYDVKM. The V end lost 6 bases, the J end lost 2 bases, and 17 bases lay between the germline ends. The CDR3 covers 16 residues.

The gene calls are TRBV19 and TRBJ2-7, with 8 nucleotides matching TRBD2. Germline CDR1 is LNHDA and CDR2 is SQIVND (reference sequence). The CDR3 length is 14 residues. Losses at the gene ends were 3 bases for V and 9 bases for J; bases not matched to a gene: 10. Written as DNA, the CDR3 is TGTGCCAGTAGTATGCCCCGGGAGGGAGAATGGCAGTACTTC. Its translation is CASSMPREGEWQYF.

The chain links TRBV2 to TRBJ1-1; D unclear. CDR3 length equals 13 residues. Germline loops: CDR1 SNHLY, CDR2 FYNNEI. V was pared by 7 bases and J by 1 base, with 10 bases between. The CDR3 DNA sequence: TGTGCCAGCAAAGGACCTTGGAACACTGAAGCTTTCTTT. It encodes CASKGPWNTEAFF.

The chain combines TRBV11-2 with TRBJ1-1, with 8 nucleotides matching TRBD1. V lost 3 bases to trimming and J lost 4 bases; unmatched junction nucleotides: 1. The germline gives CDR1 SGHAT, CDR2 FQNNGV. This CDR3 contains 13 residues. DNA for the CDR3: TGTGCCAGCAGCTTCACAGGGGGCACTGAAGCTTTCTTT. It yields the protein CASSFTGGTEAFF.

The chain joins TRBV19 to TRBJ1-5; D is uncertain. Trimming shortened V by 1 base and J by 3 bases, and 10 bases separated the two germline ends. This CDR3 has 15 residues. CDR1 and CDR2 (germline): LNHDA, SQIVND (reference sequence). The DNA of the CDR3 is TGTGCCAGTAGTATAGGGCAAAGGAACAATCAGCCCCAGCATTTT. Translation gives CASSIGQRNNQPQHF.

The V and J genes are TRBV5-1 and TRBJ1-4; D is perhaps TRBD1 (5 bases). Germline assignment: CDR1 SGHRS and CDR2 YFSETQ. Trimming shortened V by 4 bases and J by 5 bases, and 12 bases separated the two germline ends. This CDR3 has 14 amino acids. CDR3 nucleotides: TGCGCCAGCAGCCTGGGGTCAGGGAATGAAAAACTGTTTTTT. This gives the protein CASSLGSGNEKLFF.

The chain combines TRBV6-5 with TRBJ2-7; a weak D match, TRBD1 (5 bases). The V gene's germline CDR1 is MNHEY and CDR2 SVGAGI. The CDR3 length is 11 residues. V was shortened by 7 bases and J by 4 bases, with 8 bases between the two germline ends. Here the CDR3 DNA reads TGTGCCAGCACCAGACAGTACGAGCAGTACTTC. Encoded protein: CASTRQYEQYF.

The genes are TRBV5-1 and TRBJ1-2; 7 nucleotides match TRBD1. Trimming cost V 0 bases and J 4 bases; bases outside gene matches: 12. CDR3 length equals 17 residues. Per germline, CDR1 SGHRS and CDR2 YFSETQ. In nucleotides, the CDR3 is TGCGCCAGCAGCTTGGCCCCACCCAGACAGGGACGCTATGGCTACACCTTC. Translating gives CASSLAPPRQGRYGYTF.

V is TRBV30 and J is TRBJ1-5, with TRBD1 as a possible D gene (5 bases). This CDR3 region has 16 residues. V lost 7 bases, J lost 1 base, and 20 bases lay in between. Germline V gene sequence: CDR1 GTSNPN, CDR2 SVGIG (reference sequence). For the CDR3, the DNA is TGTGCCTTAAAAACGCACGGGGCTACGAGCAATCAGCCCCAGCATTTT. This codes for CALKTHGATSNQPQHF.

This chain links TRBV29-1 with TRBJ1-2; the D is unclear. With 5 bases removed from V and 4 bases from J, the gap between germline ends came to 20 bases. Germline loops: CDR1 SQVTM, CDR2 ANQGSEA. This CDR3 has 15 residues. The CDR3 spells CSVLLWAGFGYGYTF. The CDR3 DNA reads as TGCAGCGTTCTGCTATGGGCGGGTTTCGGCTATGGCTACACCTTC.

The chain employs TRBV2 and TRBJ1-2; 10 nucleotides line up with TRBD1. J lost 6 bases, V lost 6 bases, and 4 bases had no gene match. This CDR3 comprises 13 residues. The germline gives CDR1 SNHLY, CDR2 FYNNEI. The CDR3 DNA follows: TGTGCCAGCAGCCGGGACAGGGGAGATGGCTACACCTTC. Residues: CASSRDRGDGYTF.

This chain links TRBV2 with TRBJ2-7; the match to TRBD2 covers 13 bases. CDR3 length: 15 amino acids. The V and J ends lost 6 bases and 3 bases, in that order; junction bases with no gene match: 5. Germline CDR1 and CDR2: SNHLY and FYNNEI. This CDR3 reads CASRPGLAGDYEQYF. DNA for the CDR3: TGTGCCAGCAGGCCCGGACTAGCGGGAGACTACGAGCAGTACTTC.

The CDR3 sequence: CASSEGEQYF. In DNA, the CDR3 is TGCGCCAGCAGTGAGGGCGAGCAGTACTTC. V is TRBV10-2 and J is TRBJ2-7; D unclear. Trimming removed 2 bases at V and 6 bases at J, with 2 bases between. The CDR3 spans 10 residues. The germline V gene has CDR1 WSHSY and CDR2 SAAADI.

In this sample, this clone turned up once. The rearrangement uses TRBV30 and TRBJ2-1; D remains unclear. This CDR3 contains 13 residues. Trimming left V 3 bases short and J 4 bases short, with 10 bases between. Germline V lookup: CDR1 GTSNPN, CDR2 SVGIG (reference sequence). CDR3 in amino acids: CAWRGGRYNEQFF. The CDR3 DNA reads TGTGCCTGGAGGGGCGGCCGATACAATGAGCAGTTCTTC.

The J gene is TRBJ2-1, the V gene TRBV4-1, with D perhaps TRBD1 or TRBD2 (5 bases each). The CDR3 runs to 13 residues. CDR1 and CDR2 (germline): MGHRA, YSYEKL. Trimming removed 3 bases at V and 7 bases at J, with 10 bases between. As DNA, the CDR3 is TGCGCCAGCAGCCAGGCCGAGGGGAATGAGCAGTTCTTC. It codes for CASSQAEGNEQFF.

This clone was seen just once. The chain carries TRBV6-2 or TRBV6-3 and TRBJ1-6; TRBD1 matches at 8 bases. Germline CDR1 MNHEY, CDR2 SVGEGT. J was trimmed by 6 bases and V by 5 bases; bases with no gene match: 12. The CDR3 loop spans 17 amino acids. For the CDR3, the DNA is TGTGCCAGCAGTGGGAACGTACGGGACAGGAGTAATTCACCCCTCCACTTT. Its translation is CASSGNVRDRSNSPLHF.

This sequence joins TRBV29-1 and TRBJ1-2; 8 nucleotides line up with TRBD1. The germline V gene has CDR1 SQVTM and CDR2 ANQGSEA. Losses at the gene ends were 7 bases for V and 10 bases for J; bases not matched to a gene: 11. This CDR3 spans 12 amino acids. Written as DNA, the CDR3 is TGCAGCGCCGCTGGACAGGGTCCGTTCTACACCTTC. Amino acid sequence: CSAAGQGPFYTF.

This clone showed up just a few times. This sequence joins TRBV10-3 and TRBJ2-7; 7 nucleotides align to TRBD1. Germline values: CDR1 ENHRY, CDR2 SYGVKD. V shed 0 bases and J 2 bases; nucleotides not matched to a gene: 4. The CDR3 sequence is 15 residues long. This chain's CDR3 is CAISESRDRAYEQYF. The CDR3, as DNA: TGTGCCATCAGTGAGTCCCGGGACAGAGCCTACGAGCAGTACTTC.

V gene TRBV19 combines with J gene TRBJ1-1; tentative D call: TRBD1 (6 bases). The CDR3 totals 13 residues. CDR1 and CDR2 from the germline V gene are LNHDA and SQIVND (reference sequence). Trimming pared 7 bases from V and 0 bases from J, leaving 9 bases between. The CDR3 sequence: CASTGDMNTEAFF. In DNA, the CDR3 is TGTGCCAGTACAGGGGACATGAACACTGAAGCTTTCTTT.

The rearrangement uses TRBV5-4 and TRBJ2-5; D possibly corresponds to TRBD2 (7 bases). The CDR3 has 14 amino acids. V was cut by 7 bases and J by 5 bases, with 18 bases left in between. The germline CDR1 and CDR2 sequences are SGHNT and YYREEE (reference sequence). The CDR3, as DNA: TGTGCCAGCTCTACTGGGGGGGGCTCGGAGACCCAGTACTTC. As protein: CASSTGGGSETQYF.

This clone was counted between two and nine times. The chain links TRBV19 to TRBJ2-7; possible D gene TRBD1, 6 bases. This CDR3 comprises 15 residues. Trimming stripped 3 bases from V and 3 bases from J, with 15 bases between. The germline CDR1 and CDR2 sequences are LNHDA and SQIVND (reference sequence). In nucleotides, the CDR3 is TGTGCCAGTAGTATCGGACAGTTAAAGATCTACGAGCAGTACTTC. Translating gives CASSIGQLKIYEQYF.

The chain combines TRBV4-1 with TRBJ2-7; 10 bases match TRBD1. This CDR3 has 15 residues. Trimming cost V 4 bases and J 5 bases; bases outside gene matches: 8. Looked up from germline, CDR1 is MGHRA and CDR2 is YSYEKL. As DNA, the CDR3 is TGCGCCAGCAGCCCTTTTTCCGGGACAGGGGACGAGCAGTACTTC. Protein product: CASSPFSGTGDEQYF.

The V and J genes are TRBV10-3 and TRBJ1-5, with 7 nucleotides matching TRBD1. The CDR3 has 16 residues. Germline CDR1 is ENHRY and CDR2 is SYGVKD. Unmatched junction bases numbered 11, after V lost 0 bases and J lost 9 bases. In DNA, the CDR3 is TGTGCCATCAGTGAGTCCGCGGGCAGGGGGGTGTCGCCCCAGCATTTT. This sequence encodes CAISESAGRGVSPQHF.

This rearrangement joins TRBV3-1 (or the pseudogene TRBV3-2) to TRBJ2-7; either TRBD1 or TRBD2 may fit D (5 bases each). V gave up 3 bases and J gave up 2 bases, with 17 bases separating them. The CDR3 length is 16 residues. Germline V gene sequence: CDR1 LGHDT, CDR2 YNNKEL (reference sequence). CDR3 protein: CASSHRRVGPPYEQYF. CDR3 sequence (DNA): TGTGCCAGCAGCCATCGGCGAGTGGGACCTCCCTACGAGCAGTACTTC.

This sequence joins TRBV18 and TRBJ1-2; D may be TRBD1 (6 bases). The V and J ends lost 5 bases and 7 bases respectively, with 11 bases between them. Germline V gives CDR1 KGHSH, CDR2 LQKENI. This CDR3 has 12 residues. This chain's CDR3 is CASSAGTSGYTF. For the CDR3, the DNA is TGTGCCAGCTCAGCCGGGACATCTGGCTACACCTTC.

With respect to this clone: An end of the junction does not agree with germline; a read error may underlie this. This chain links TRBV29-1 with TRBJ2-1; 9 bases fit TRBD2. CDR1 is SQVTM, CDR2 ANQGSEA, per germline. The CDR3 has 16 residues. The DNA of the CDR3 is TGCAGCGCTGAAGGGGGGAGCGGGGGGACCTACAATGAGCAGTTCTTC. The encoded protein is CSAEGGSGGTYNEQFF.

The rearrangement links TRBV12-3 or TRBV12-4 to TRBJ2-5, with D perhaps TRBD2 (6 bases). The CDR3 spans 13 residues. V gave up 2 bases and J gave up 7 bases, with 11 bases separating them. The CDR3 DNA sequence: TGTGCCAGCAGTTTACTAGCGAGCGGGACCCAGTACTTC. Translation gives CASSLLASGTQYF.

This rearrangement joins TRBV28 to TRBJ1-5; D remains ambiguous. Germline V gene lookup returns CDR1 MDHEN and CDR2 SYDVKM. The CDR3 loop spans 12 amino acids. V gave up 3 bases and J gave up 7 bases, with 7 bases separating them. The CDR3 spells CASSFLGQPQHF. The CDR3 nucleotides read TGTGCCAGCAGTTTTCTAGGCCAGCCCCAGCATTTT. Drawing the rest from reference TRBV28 and TRBJ1-5, the complete variable domain is DVKVTQSSRYLVKRTGEKVFLECVQDMDHENMFWYRQDPGLGLRLIYFSYDVKMKEKGDIPEGYSVSREKKERFSLILESASTNQTSMYLCASSFLGQPQHFGDGTRLSIL.

This chain uses TRBV10-2 with TRBJ2-2, with 9 bases aligning to TRBD2. CDR1 WSHSY and CDR2 SAAADI come from the germline V gene. V dropped 7 bases and J dropped 4; count of bases not matched to a gene: 4. The CDR3 sequence is 14 residues long. CDR3 sequence (DNA): TGCGCCAGCATGGTAGCGGGAGCCACCGGGGAGCTGTTTTTT. Protein product: CASMVAGATGELFF.

The chain uses TRBV9 and TRBJ2-7; no firm D call. Germline V lookup: CDR1 SGDLS, CDR2 YYNGEE. This CDR3 has 16 residues. Trimming left V 4 bases short and J 2 bases short, with 19 bases between. The CDR3: CASSPWGQDQPYEQYF. CDR3 sequence (DNA): TGTGCCAGCAGCCCCTGGGGTCAGGATCAGCCCTACGAGCAGTACTTC.